These T cell receptor beta chains were read from a single sample in a study of shared clonotypes between healthy human individuals. This table comes from immunoSEQ multiplex PCR, and its TCRdb copy is limited to in-frame clones, with some not included. The sample holds about 1,900,000 clones, about 95% seen once. The sample consisted of naive CD8+ T cells sorted from blood. Every receptor here comes from a man between 18 and 35 years old in good health. The CDR3 runs from the conserved cysteine through the conserved F or W. D genes are given only for firm matches. The size field is filled for only some rows; it gives once, few, many or a size class.

TRBV19	TRBJ2-6	-	-	TGTGCCAGTAGTATAGTCCACAGGGCTTCAGGGGCCAACGTCCTGACTTTC	CASSIVHRASGANVLTF
TRBV13	TRBJ1-1	-	-	TGTGCCAGCAGCTTAGGCCGTCAGGAGGCTTTCTTT	CASSLGRQEAFF
TRBV5-4	TRBJ1-2	-	TRBD1	TGTGCCAGCAGCCAAGACAGGGGATATGGCTACACCTTC	CASSQDRGYGYTF
TRBV9	TRBJ2-7	-	TRBD1	TGTGCCAGCAGCGTCGGGACAGGGGGATCCTACGAGCAGTACTTC	CASSVGTGGSYEQYF
TRBV11-3	TRBJ2-2	once	TRBD1	TGTGCCAGCAGCCCACGACAGGGAGCCGGGGAGCTGTTTTTT	CASSPRQGAGELFF
TRBV12-5	TRBJ2-2	-	-	TGTGCTAGTGGTTTAGTACCTCCTTACAACACCGGGGAGCTGTTTTTT	CASGLVPPYNTGELFF
TRBV5-6	TRBJ2-5	-	TRBD2	TGTGCCAGCAGCCCTGATAGCGGGAGTGGAGAGACCCAGTACTTC	CASSPDSGSGETQYF
TRBV29-1	TRBJ2-7	-	-	TGCAGCGTTGTTGGGCGGCCATCCTACGAGCAGTACTTC	CSVVGRPSYEQYF
TRBV30	TRBJ2-1	once	TRBD2	TGTGCCTGGAGTGCGGCTAGCGGGAGTCTCAGGAATGAGCAGTTCTTC	CAWSAASGSLRNEQFF
TRBV21-1	TRBJ2-5	-	-	TGTGCCAGCAGCAAAGCATCCCGACAGGAGGAACGACAAGAGACCCAGTACTTC	CASSKASRQEERQETQYF
TRBV19	TRBJ1-1	once	-	TGTGCCAGTACTAGAGGGCTGGCTGAAGCTTTCTTT	CASTRGLAEAFF
TRBV30	TRBJ2-1	-	TRBD2	TGTGCCTCCGGTTCCGGGACTAACTACAATGAGCAGTTCTTC	CASGSGTNYNEQFF
TRBV10-2	TRBJ2-5	-	-	TGCGCCAGCAGTGAGACGGCACCGGCGGAGACCCAGTACTTC	CASSETAPAETQYF
TRBV9	TRBJ2-7	-	-	TGTGCCAGCAGCTTATCCGGGACAAACTACGAGCAGTACTTC	CASSLSGTNYEQYF
TRBV29-1	TRBJ2-5	-	TRBD2	TGCAGCGTTACTAGCGATTACCAAGAGACCCAGTACTTC	CSVTSDYQETQYF
TRBV7-9	TRBJ2-5	once	-	TGTGCCAGCAGCTTGTCCGGGGTTCAAGAGACCCAGTACTTC	CASSLSGVQETQYF
TRBV13	TRBJ2-2	-	-	TGTGCCAGCAGCTTGAGGAACACCGGGGAGCTGTTTTTT	CASSLRNTGELFF
TRBV18	TRBJ2-7	-	TRBD1	TGTGCCAGCTCGCAAGACAGGGGAATCTCCTACGAGCAGTACTTC	CASSQDRGISYEQYF
TRBV25-1	TRBJ2-1	once	-	TGTGCCAGTACCCGGGAGAATAGGAGGGATGAGCAGTTCTTC	CASTRENRRDEQFF
TRBV27	TRBJ2-7	-	TRBD2	TGTGCCAGCAGTTTACGGGGGGACGAGCAGTACTTC	CASSLRGDEQYF
TRBV27	TRBJ2-3	-	-	TGTGCCAGCAGCTCCCTCCCTAGCGGCACAGATACGCAGTATTTT	CASSSLPSGTDTQYF
TRBV9	TRBJ2-7	-	TRBD2	TGTGCCAGCAGCCCACAGAGGACTAGCGGCCGCTCCTACGAGCAGTACTTC	CASSPQRTSGRSYEQYF
TRBV4-1	TRBJ2-7	-	TRBD2	TGCGCCAGCAGCCCTTGGCTAGCGGGAGGCAAGTCCTACGAGCAGTACTTC	CASSPWLAGGKSYEQYF
TRBV5-4	TRBJ2-7	-	TRBD2	TGTGCCAGCAGCTTACTAGCGGACCACTACGAGCAGTACTTC	CASSLLADHYEQYF
TRBV5-1	TRBJ1-1	-	-	TGCGCCAGCAGCTTGGGACCTGAAGCTTTCTTT	CASSLGPEAFF
TRBV7-9	TRBJ2-7	-	-	TGTGCCAGCAGTCAGTCGGACGGTCAAAACGAGCAGTACTTC	CASSQSDGQNEQYF
TRBV4-2	TRBJ2-1	-	TRBD2	TGTGCCAGCAGCCAATATAGCGGGGGCCGAGACAATGAGCAGTTCTTC	CASSQYSGGRDNEQFF
TRBV6-6	TRBJ1-6	once	-	TGTGCCAGCAGTGGGGGGGCCGCTTCACCCCTCCACTTT	CASSGGAASPLHF
TRBV9	TRBJ1-1	-	-	TGTGCCAGCAGCCCGGACGGTCTTGGGGACACTGAAGCTTTCTTT	CASSPDGLGDTEAFF
TRBV6-1	TRBJ1-1	-	TRBD1	TGTGCCAGCAGACCATGGACAGGGGAGAACACTGAAGCTTTCTTT	CASRPWTGENTEAFF
TRBV5-1	TRBJ2-2	once	-	TGCGCCAGCAGCTTGGCCATAGCAGGACATGGTGAGCTGTTTTTT	CASSLAIAGHGELFF
TRBV12-5	TRBJ2-3	-	-	TGTGCTAGTAGGGACACGGGGTTGTCAGATACGCAGTATTTT	CASRDTGLSDTQYF
TRBV5-6	TRBJ2-4	-	-	TGTGCCAGCAGCTTGGGAGGATCGGACATTCAGTACTTC	CASSLGGSDIQYF
TRBV4-1	TRBJ2-6	-	-	TGCGCCAGCAGCCAAGATTCCTCTGGGGCCAACGTCCTGACTTTC	CASSQDSSGANVLTF
TRBV4-1	TRBJ2-1	once	TRBD1	TGCGCCAGCAGCCCCGCCGGGACAGGGGGCAATGAGCAGTTCTTC	CASSPAGTGGNEQFF